This T cell receptor (beta chain) was captured in a study of blood T cell repertoires in COVID-19. Across the whole study: T cells, B-cell-depleted T cells, or PBMCs supplied cDNA or gDNA.

Methods used by the authors: Amplification of reference gene primers was used by the study to estimate nucleated cell counts. The protocol was immunoSEQ multiplex PCR, while the TCRdb copy is restricted to in-frame clones and leaves out a portion. V and J calls and clone size are as listed in that table; D and trimming were resolved from the DNA. This table has 290,000 or so clones, 87% appearing once. The CDR3 length is 15 residues. Germline V gene sequence: CDR1 SEHNR, CDR2 FQNEAQ (reference sequence). The V gene lost 4 bases and the J gene lost 0 bases, with 7 bases spanning the gap. This clone was detected once.

This clonotype was sampled from a man aged 18-30 years with active or convalescent COVID-19. Sequences were obtained from peripheral blood. The chain recombines TRBV7-9 with TRBJ1-6; D remains ambiguous. CDR3 sequence: CASSSGSSYNSPLHF. The CDR3 DNA follows: TGTGCCAGCAGCTCCGGGAGCTCCTATAATTCACCCCTCCACTTT.